What follows are 27 T cell receptor beta chains derived from one specimen sequenced in a study of T cell responses to AZD1222 COVID-19 vaccine. Data came from immunoSEQ multiplex PCR; TCRdb stores just in-frame clones and leaves some out. The profile covers 75,000 to 100,000 clones, with under 90% appearing a single time and approximately 25% taken by the ten largest. The sample consisted of peripheral blood, taken on day 0 of AZD1222 vaccination. The receptors were gathered from an adult in good health.

The chain combines TRBV7-9 with TRBJ2-3, with 9 bases fitting TRBD1. The CDR3 is 16 residues long. CDR1 is SEHNR, CDR2 FQNEAQ, per germline (reference sequence). Trimming took 5 bases from V and 5 from J; bases not matched to a gene: 11. The CDR3 spells CASSPFHRGRGDTQYF. The CDR3 DNA reads as TGTGCCAGCAGCCCTTTTCACAGGGGGCGCGGAGATACGCAGTATTTT.

The gene calls are TRBV4-3 and TRBJ2-1, with TRBD1 matching 9 bases. Trimming cost V 0 bases and J 13 bases; bases outside gene matches: 4. In germline, CDR1 is LGHNA, CDR2 YSLEER. This CDR3 contains 13 residues. The CDR3 nucleotides read TGCGCCAGCAGCCAAGACGCGACAGGGGGTCAGTTCTTC. The encoded protein is CASSQDATGGQFF.

This sequence joins TRBV24-1 and TRBJ1-5; maybe TRBD1 (6 bases). V shed 5 bases and J shed 0 bases, with 13 bases lying between them. The CDR3 runs 16 residues. Germline-derived CDR1 and CDR2 are KGHDR and SFDVKD. As DNA, the CDR3 is TGTGCCACCAGTGTGGGGGGCAGGCGTAGCAATCAGCCCCAGCATTTT. The encoded protein is CATSVGGRRSNQPQHF.

The gene calls are TRBV5-4 and TRBJ2-3, with TRBD2 identical over 7 bases. The CDR3 extends over 16 amino acids. V lost 5 bases and J lost 3; bases outside the gene matches: 12. The germline V gene encodes CDR1 SGHNT and CDR2 YYREEE (reference sequence). The CDR3 DNA sequence: TGTGCCAGCAGAACCACCCCCGGGACTAAAACAGATACGCAGTATTTT. Protein product: CASRTTPGTKTDTQYF.

V gene TRBV7-2 combines with J gene TRBJ2-2, with D uncertain. The germline V gene encodes CDR1 SGHTA and CDR2 FQGNSA. The CDR3 loop spans 15 amino acids. Trimming stripped 3 bases from V and 1 base from J, with 9 bases between. DNA for the CDR3: TGTGCCAGCAGCTTTCGCTGGGGGAACACCGGGGAGCTGTTTTTT. Its translation: CASSFRWGNTGELFF.

The chain's CDR3 is CASSLASGRAHTGELFF. The CDR3 DNA reads TGTGCCAGCAGCTTAGCTAGCGGGAGGGCCCACACCGGGGAGCTGTTTTTT. The chain combines TRBV7-2 with TRBJ2-2; 11 bases line up with TRBD2. This CDR3 region has 17 residues. Germline-derived CDR1 and CDR2 are SGHTA and FQGNSA. Unmatched junction bases numbered 3, after V lost 0 bases and J lost 3 bases.

V and J are TRBV11-1 and TRBJ2-3; D unresolved. Per the germline V gene, CDR1 is SGHAT and CDR2 is FQDESV (reference sequence). V gave up 4 bases and J gave up 5 bases, with 10 bases separating them. CDR3 length equals 13 residues. The CDR3: CASSSGLGDTQYF. CDR3 DNA: TGTGCCAGCAGCTCTGGCCTCGGAGATACGCAGTATTTT.

V and J are TRBV5-6 and TRBJ1-1, with unresolved D. The CDR3 has 17 residues. The germline gives CDR1 SGHDT, CDR2 YYEEEE. V lost 2 bases to trimming and J lost 2 bases, with 19 bases between them. CDR3 in DNA: TGTGCCAGCAGCTTTAGTGGCGGCCGCTTTCCTAACACTGAAGCTTTCTTT. Protein product: CASSFSGGRFPNTEAFF.

This chain connects TRBV28 to TRBJ2-7; 13 bases align to TRBD2. The CDR3 is made up of 16 amino acids. V gave up 5 bases and J gave up 3 bases; unmatched junction bases: 7. Germline V CDR1 and CDR2: MDHEN, SYDVKM. The CDR3 loop is CASSRGTSGTFYEQYF. CDR3 coding DNA: TGTGCCAGCAGTCGCGGGACTAGCGGGACTTTCTACGAGCAGTACTTC.

The rearrangement links TRBV28 to TRBJ2-7; tentatively, D is TRBD2 (6 bases). Looked up from germline, CDR1 is MDHEN and CDR2 is SYDVKM. V gave up 6 bases and J gave up 2 bases, with 17 bases separating them. The CDR3 runs to 15 residues. CDR3 sequence reads: CASRPALAGTYEQYF. The CDR3 nucleotides read TGTGCCAGCAGGCCGGCTCTCGCGGGGACCTACGAGCAGTACTTC. Looking up the rest from reference TRBV28 and TRBJ2-7 gives the full variable domain: DVKVTQSSRYLVKRTGEKVFLECVQDMDHENMFWYRQDPGLGLRLIYFSYDVKMKEKGDIPEGYSVSREKKERFSLILESASTNQTSMYLCASRPALAGTYEQYFGPGTRLTVT.

The chain recombines TRBV18 with TRBJ2-7, with unresolved D. From germline, CDR1 is KGHSH and CDR2 LQKENI. CDR3 length: 13 residues. Trimming removed 3 bases at V and 3 bases at J, with 9 bases between. CDR3 residues: CASSPAGNYEQYF. Written as DNA, the CDR3 is TGTGCCAGCTCACCGGCAGGCAACTACGAGCAGTACTTC.

The chain couples TRBV18 to TRBJ1-5; perhaps TRBD1 as D (5 bases). The CDR3 spans 16 residues. Germline V gene lookup returns CDR1 KGHSH and CDR2 LQKENI. The V gene lost 1 base and the J gene lost 5 bases, with 15 bases spanning the gap. CDR3 coding DNA: TGTGCCAGCTCACCACAGTTGTTGGGGGGGGATCAGCCCCAGCATTTT. It specifies CASSPQLLGGDQPQHF.

V is TRBV7-3 and J is TRBJ2-2; D might be TRBD2 (6 bases). V gave up 6 bases and J gave up 5 bases, with 13 bases separating them. CDR1 is SGHTA, CDR2 FQGTGA, per germline. CDR3 length: 14 amino acids. Here the CDR3 reads CASSLSGATGELFF. DNA of the CDR3: TGTGCCAGCAGTCTTAGCGGCGCAACCGGGGAGCTGTTTTTT.

The CDR3 nucleotides read TGTGCCAGCAGTTTTGGGGGAACGGACACCGGGGAGCTGTTTTTT. This codes for CASSFGGTDTGELFF. J is TRBJ2-2 and V is TRBV28; the D call may be TRBD1 or TRBD2 (5 bases each). V lost 3 bases and J lost 3, with 11 bases in between. The length of the CDR3 is 15 residues. CDR1 MDHEN and CDR2 SYDVKM come from the germline V gene.

The rearrangement joins TRBV7-9 to TRBJ2-7; TRBD1 might be the D (6 bases). V was clipped by 5 bases and J by 1 base, with 9 bases between them. Per germline, CDR1 SEHNR and CDR2 FQNEAQ (reference sequence). This CDR3 has 13 amino acids. The CDR3 region has the DNA TGTGCCAGCAGCGTGGGACAATCCTACGAGCAGTACTTC. It translates to CASSVGQSYEQYF.

The CDR3 is CASTKAGAGVYEQYF. The DNA of the CDR3 is TGTGCCAGCACCAAGGCGGGTGCGGGCGTTTACGAGCAGTACTTC. J is TRBJ2-7 and V is TRBV2; tentatively, D is TRBD2 (5 bases). Trimming shortened V by 7 bases and J by 4 bases, and 20 bases separated the two germline ends. Germline values: CDR1 SNHLY, CDR2 FYNNEI. This CDR3 comprises 15 residues.

This clone has a count of ten or more. The J gene is TRBJ2-1, the V gene TRBV4-3; tentatively, D is TRBD1 (7 bases). Germline lookup yields CDR1 LGHNA and CDR2 YSLEER. The length of the CDR3 is 18 residues. V was trimmed by 1 base and J by 0 bases, leaving 16 bases between them. CDR3 nucleotide sequence: TGCGCCAGCAGCCAAGCGTGGGCGGGACAGAGCTCCTACAATGAGCAGTTCTTC. It yields the protein CASSQAWAGQSSYNEQFF.

The J gene is TRBJ2-2, the V gene TRBV21-1; TRBD1, the table's D call, lacks a check against the DNA. TRBV21-1 is reported as a pseudogene. The CDR3 is 13 residues long. The CDR3 nucleotides are TGTGGACCGGGACACCCGAACACCGGGGAGCTGTTTTTT. It specifies CGPGHPNTGELFF.

This clone occurred a few times. This rearrangement joins TRBV2 to TRBJ2-2, with D possibly matching TRBD2 (6 bases). V was clipped by 3 bases and J by 6 bases, with 14 bases between them. The CDR3 sequence is 15 residues long. Looked up from germline, CDR1 is SNHLY and CDR2 is FYNNEI. In nucleotides, the CDR3 is TGTGCCAGCAGTGACGGTGGTTGGGGGGCCGGGGAGCTGTTTTTT. Amino acid sequence: CASSDGGWGAGELFF.

The V call is TRBV6-1, the J call TRBJ1-5; D is uncertain. Looked up from germline, CDR1 is MNHNS and CDR2 is SASEGT. This CDR3 contains 13 residues. The ends were cut back, 0 bases at V and 9 bases at J, with 9 bases in the middle. This CDR3 reads CASSEASGAPQHF. The CDR3 coding sequence is TGTGCCAGCAGTGAAGCCTCCGGTGCGCCCCAGCATTTT.

V and J are TRBV19 and TRBJ2-2; 11 nucleotides line up with TRBD2. CDR1 and CDR2 (germline): LNHDA, SQIVND (reference sequence). The trim removed 6 bases at V and 4 bases at J, leaving 7 bases unmatched. This CDR3 is built from 16 residues. CDR3 residues: CASRIIAGGPTGELFF. The CDR3 bases are TGTGCCAGTAGGATAATAGCGGGAGGGCCCACCGGGGAGCTGTTTTTT.

This clone was counted a single time. The genes are TRBV30 and TRBJ1-1, with D perhaps TRBD1 (6 bases). The ends were cut back, 3 bases at V and 1 base at J, with 6 bases in the middle. The germline V gene encodes CDR1 GTSNPN and CDR2 SVGIG (reference sequence). The CDR3 sequence is 12 residues long. CDR3 loop: CAWRGQNTEAFF. The CDR3 coding sequence is TGTGCCTGGAGGGGACAGAACACTGAAGCTTTCTTT.

V and J are TRBV5-6 and TRBJ2-5; TRBD2 matches 13 bases. There are 18 residues in the CDR3. Germline CDR1 SGHDT, CDR2 YYEEEE. Trimming at V came to 3 bases and at J to 5 bases, leaving 13 bases not matched to a gene. CDR3 in DNA: TGTGCCAGCAGCTGGCAGCCCGGGACTAGCGGGGAGGGGGAGACCCAGTACTTC. Translating gives CASSWQPGTSGEGETQYF.

The gene calls are TRBV6-2 or TRBV6-3 and TRBJ2-6, with no clear D. Germline V gives CDR1 MNHEY, CDR2 SVGEGT. V lost 6 bases, J lost 4 bases, and 13 bases lay in between. There are 15 residues in the CDR3. CDR3 protein: CASSSISRGANVLTF. DNA of the CDR3: TGTGCCAGCAGCTCGATCTCGCGGGGGGCCAACGTCCTGACTTTC.

With regard to this clone: At the DNA level, this CDR3 is encoded by other sequences in the same sample as well. The chain carries TRBV12-3 or TRBV12-4 and TRBJ2-7, with no clear D. The CDR3 has 12 residues. The V end lost 3 bases, the J end lost 1 base, and 4 bases lay between the germline ends. The CDR3 spells CASSFGSYEQYF. CDR3 DNA sequence: TGTGCCAGCAGTTTCGGATCCTACGAGCAGTACTTC.

The chain recombines TRBV20-1 with TRBJ1-5; D is unclear. Deletions cut 3 bases from V and 5 bases from J, with 14 bases between. The CDR3 is 14 residues long. Germline loops: CDR1 DFQATT, CDR2 SNEGSKA (reference sequence). The CDR3 sequence: CSASDQTEDQPQHF. The CDR3 DNA follows: TGCAGTGCTAGTGACCAAACCGAAGATCAGCCCCAGCATTTT.

The J gene is TRBJ2-7, the V gene TRBV12-3 or TRBV12-4; 7 bases agree with TRBD2. J lost 7 bases, V lost 4 bases, and 7 bases had no gene match. CDR3 length: 13 amino acids. The CDR3 nucleotides read TGTGCCAGCAGTTCACAGGTGCGGGGGGAGCAGTACTTC. Translating it yields CASSSQVRGEQYF.